Shown below are 5 T cell receptor beta chains from a single sample sequenced in a study of blood T cell repertoires in COVID-19. Data came from immunoSEQ multiplex PCR; TCRdb stores just in-frame clones and leaves some out. Found here are 140,000 to 150,000 clones, 85% to 90% of them singletons; the top ten hold roughly 13%. Sample: peripheral blood. The receptors here all came from a man younger than 30 with COVID-19, enrolled during active disease.

V is TRBV7-8 and J is TRBJ2-1; 7 bases match TRBD1. The CDR3 length is 15 residues. Germline CDR1 and CDR2: SGHVS and FQNEAQ. The V and J ends lost 1 base and 3 bases, in that order; junction bases with no gene match: 3. For the CDR3, the DNA is TGTGCCAGCAGCTTAGTTAGGACAGGCTACAATGAGCAGTTCTTC. Its translation is CASSLVRTGYNEQFF.

The chain combines TRBV25-1 with TRBJ2-1; 11 nucleotides line up with TRBD1. After removal of 6 bases from V and 9 bases from J, the junction contained 10 bases not matched to a gene. The CDR3 runs 15 residues. CDR1 and CDR2 (germline): MGHDK, SYGVNS. The CDR3 sequence: CASRFSGTGGGEQFF. CDR3 bases: TGTGCCAGCAGATTCTCCGGGACAGGGGGGGGTGAGCAGTTCTTC.

The rearrangement uses TRBV2 and TRBJ2-7; D is ambiguous. The CDR3 consists of 13 residues. V was shortened by 3 bases and J by 1 base, with 7 bases between the two germline ends. Germline V lookup: CDR1 SNHLY, CDR2 FYNNEI. The CDR3: CASSDAVSYEQYF. CDR3 in DNA: TGTGCCAGCAGTGATGCAGTGTCCTACGAGCAGTACTTC.

Details on this clone: The identical CDR3 is also encoded by other nucleotide sequences in the sample. V and J are TRBV15 and TRBJ2-2; TRBD2 is a possible D gene (6 bases). This CDR3 contains 16 residues. Germline V gives CDR1 LNHNV, CDR2 YYDKDF (reference sequence). V was pared by 0 bases and J by 1 base, with 9 bases between. Written as DNA, the CDR3 is TGTGCCACCAGCAGAGATCGGGGGAGGAACACCGGGGAGCTGTTTTTT. It translates to CATSRDRGRNTGELFF.

The chain joins TRBV19 to TRBJ2-7, with 7 bases that match TRBD1. V was clipped by 5 bases and J by 2 bases; unmatched bases: 6. The germline CDR1 and CDR2 sequences are LNHDA and SQIVND (reference sequence). CDR3 length: 14 residues. The chain's CDR3 is CASSAGDSPYEQYF. The CDR3 DNA sequence: TGTGCCAGTAGTGCCGGGGACAGCCCCTACGAGCAGTACTTC.